The clone carrying this T cell receptor (beta chain) was observed a single time. The antigen is unknown. The sample belongs to a study of graft-versus-host responses after intestinal transplantation. Study-wide background: Among the recipients, transplants were multivisceral, liver-intestinal, or isolated intestinal. Tacrolimus and steroids were given for around three years to all recipients after anti-thymocyte globulin induction.

Method: immunoSEQ multiplex PCR; TCRdb's copy keeps in-frame clones and lacks some. The table has roughly 100,000 clones, more than 75% seen once. V lost 1 base, J lost 11 bases, and 9 bases lay in between. Germline values: CDR1 MDHEN, CDR2 SYDVKM. The CDR3 sequence is 12 residues long. Broader study findings: Recipient-marrow GvH clones were detected, some having first appeared in ileum or blood.

Sequencing was performed on unstimulated CD4+ T cells sorted from spleen or lymph node cells, taken before intestinal transplant. The rearrangement joins TRBV28 to TRBJ2-1; D is perhaps TRBD2 (5 bases). This clonotype was obtained from a human donor who received an intestinal transplant. CDR3 sequence: CASSLLGDQQFF. CDR3 coding DNA: TGTGCCAGCAGTTTATTGGGAGACCAGCAGTTCTTC.